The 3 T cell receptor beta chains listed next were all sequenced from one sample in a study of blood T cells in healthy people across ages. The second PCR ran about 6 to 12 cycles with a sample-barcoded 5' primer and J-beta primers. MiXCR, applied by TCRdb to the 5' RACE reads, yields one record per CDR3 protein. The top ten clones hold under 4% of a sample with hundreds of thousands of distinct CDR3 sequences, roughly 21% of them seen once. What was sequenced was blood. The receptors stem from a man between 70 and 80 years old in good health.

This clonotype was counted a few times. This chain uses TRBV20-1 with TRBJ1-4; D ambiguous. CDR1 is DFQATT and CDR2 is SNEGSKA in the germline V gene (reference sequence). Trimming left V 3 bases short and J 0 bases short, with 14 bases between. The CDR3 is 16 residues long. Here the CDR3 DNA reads TGCAGTGCTAGCGGTTGGCAGGTCGCAACTAATGAAAAACTGTTTTTT. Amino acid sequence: CSASGWQVATNEKLFF.

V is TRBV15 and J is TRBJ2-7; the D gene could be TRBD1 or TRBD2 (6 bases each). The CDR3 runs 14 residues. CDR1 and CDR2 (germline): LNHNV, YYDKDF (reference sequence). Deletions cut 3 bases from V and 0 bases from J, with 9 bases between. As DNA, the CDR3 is TGTGCCACCAGCAGCGCGGGACACTCCTACGAGCAGTACTTC. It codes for CATSSAGHSYEQYF. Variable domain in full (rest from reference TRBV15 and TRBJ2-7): DAMVIQNPRYQVTQFGKPVTLSCSQTLNHNVMYWYQQKSSQAPKLLFHYYDKDFNNEADTPDNFQSRRPNTSFCFLDIRSPGLGDTAMYLCATSSAGHSYEQYFGPGTRLTVT.

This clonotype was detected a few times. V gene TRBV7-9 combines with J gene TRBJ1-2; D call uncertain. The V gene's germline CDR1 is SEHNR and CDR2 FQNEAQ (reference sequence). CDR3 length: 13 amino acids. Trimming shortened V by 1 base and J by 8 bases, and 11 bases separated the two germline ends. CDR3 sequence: CASSLGGLRGYTF. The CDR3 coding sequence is TGTGCCAGCAGCTTAGGTGGACTGAGAGGCTACACCTTC.